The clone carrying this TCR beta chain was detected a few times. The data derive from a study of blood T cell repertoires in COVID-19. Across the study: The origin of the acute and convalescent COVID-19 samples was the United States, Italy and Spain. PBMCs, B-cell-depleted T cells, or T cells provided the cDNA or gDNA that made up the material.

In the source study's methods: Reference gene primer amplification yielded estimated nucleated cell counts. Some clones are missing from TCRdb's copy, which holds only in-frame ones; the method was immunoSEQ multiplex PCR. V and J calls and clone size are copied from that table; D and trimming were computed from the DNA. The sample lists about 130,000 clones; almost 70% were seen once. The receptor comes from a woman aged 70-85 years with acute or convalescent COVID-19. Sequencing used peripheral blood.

CDR3 nucleotide sequence: TGTGCCAGCAGTTTTACAGGGGACAATGAGCAGTTCTTC. Protein: CASSFTGDNEQFF. The V call is TRBV27, the J call TRBJ2-1; 7 nucleotides agree with TRBD1. The CDR3 extends over 13 amino acids. Trimming cost V 3 bases and J 5 bases; bases outside gene matches: 1. The germline V gene encodes CDR1 MNHEY and CDR2 SMNVEV (reference sequence).